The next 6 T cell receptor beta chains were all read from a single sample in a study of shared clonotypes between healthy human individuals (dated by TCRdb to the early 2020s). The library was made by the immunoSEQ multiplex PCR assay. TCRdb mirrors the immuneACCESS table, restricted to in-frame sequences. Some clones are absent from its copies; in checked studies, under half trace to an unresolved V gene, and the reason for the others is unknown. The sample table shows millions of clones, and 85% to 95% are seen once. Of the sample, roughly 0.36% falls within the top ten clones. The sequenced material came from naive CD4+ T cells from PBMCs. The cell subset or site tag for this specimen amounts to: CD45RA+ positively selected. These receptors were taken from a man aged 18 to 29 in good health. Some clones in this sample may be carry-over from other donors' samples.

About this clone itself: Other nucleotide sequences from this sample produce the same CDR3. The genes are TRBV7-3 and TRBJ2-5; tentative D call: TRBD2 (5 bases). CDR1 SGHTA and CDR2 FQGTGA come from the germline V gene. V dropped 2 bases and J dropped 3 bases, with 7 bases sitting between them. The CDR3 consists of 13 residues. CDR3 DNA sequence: TGTGCCAGCAGCTTACGGCGGGAAGAGACCCAGTACTTC. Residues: CASSLRREETQYF.

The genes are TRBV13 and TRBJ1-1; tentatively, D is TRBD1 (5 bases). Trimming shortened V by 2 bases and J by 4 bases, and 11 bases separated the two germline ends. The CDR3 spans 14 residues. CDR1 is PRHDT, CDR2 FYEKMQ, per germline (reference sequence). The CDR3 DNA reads TGTGCCAGCAGCTTAAGGCAGGGAAGCACTGAAGCTTTCTTT. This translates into CASSLRQGSTEAFF.

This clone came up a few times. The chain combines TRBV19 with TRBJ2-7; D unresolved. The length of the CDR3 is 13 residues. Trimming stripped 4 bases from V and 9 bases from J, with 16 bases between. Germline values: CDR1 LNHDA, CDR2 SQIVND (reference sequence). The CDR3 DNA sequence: TGTGCCAGTAGTACCCAGACGGGCGTAGGGCAGTACTTC. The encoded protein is CASSTQTGVGQYF.

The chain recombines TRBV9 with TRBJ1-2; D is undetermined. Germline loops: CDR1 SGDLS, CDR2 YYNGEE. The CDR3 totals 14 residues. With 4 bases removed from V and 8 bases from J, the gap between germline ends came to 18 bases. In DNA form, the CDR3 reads TGTGCCAGCAGCTCGAACCCCCTTCAGGCCGGCTACACCTTC. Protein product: CASSSNPLQAGYTF.

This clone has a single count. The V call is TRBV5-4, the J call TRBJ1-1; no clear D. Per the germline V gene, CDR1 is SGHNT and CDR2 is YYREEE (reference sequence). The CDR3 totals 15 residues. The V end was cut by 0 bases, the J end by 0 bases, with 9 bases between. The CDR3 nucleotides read TGTGCCAGCAGCTTGGCACGGGGTTTGAACACTGAAGCTTTCTTT. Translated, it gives CASSLARGLNTEAFF.

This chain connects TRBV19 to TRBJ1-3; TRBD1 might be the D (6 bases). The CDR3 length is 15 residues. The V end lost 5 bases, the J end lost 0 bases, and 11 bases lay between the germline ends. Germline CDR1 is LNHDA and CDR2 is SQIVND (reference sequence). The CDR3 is CASSQGQTSGNTIYF. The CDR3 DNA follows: TGTGCCAGTAGTCAAGGACAGACCTCTGGAAACACCATATATTTT.